These 26 T cell receptor beta chains were all obtained from the same sample, sequenced in a study of T cell responses to AZD1222 COVID-19 vaccine. TCRdb's table, derived via immunoSEQ multiplex PCR, lists solely in-frame clones and lacks some. This table holds about 100,000 clones, around 87% found once. Material: peripheral blood, obtained on day 0 of MenACWY control vaccination. These receptors were taken from an adult in good health.

In its sample, this clone was seen once. The chain couples TRBV25-1 to TRBJ1-4; tentative D call: TRBD1 (6 bases). The CDR3 length is 17 residues. The V end lost 2 bases, the J end lost 8 bases, and 21 bases lay between the germline ends. In germline, CDR1 is MGHDK, CDR2 SYGVNS. Here the CDR3 DNA reads TGTGCCAGCAGTGAAGGGGTTCGAGGGGGTGACTACGAAAAACTGTTTTTT. This sequence encodes CASSEGVRGGDYEKLFF.

The gene calls are TRBV2 and TRBJ2-5, with 9 bases aligning to TRBD1. The CDR3 is 15 amino acids. Germline CDR1 SNHLY, CDR2 FYNNEI. V shed 4 bases, J shed 5 bases, and the junction held 8 bases outside the gene matches. CDR3 region: CASSADRGDWETQYF. The DNA of the CDR3 is TGTGCCAGCAGTGCGGACAGGGGAGATTGGGAGACCCAGTACTTC. Complete variable domain (other parts from reference TRBV2 and TRBJ2-5): EPEVTQTPSHQVTQMGQEVILRCVPISNHLYFYWYRQILGQKVEFLVSFYNNEISEKSEIFDDQFSVERPDGSNFTLKIRSTKLEDSAMYFCASSADRGDWETQYFGPGTRLLVL.

The count of this clone is one. V and J are TRBV19 and TRBJ1-2; D is undetermined. Trimming removed 5 bases from V and 5 bases from J, with 6 bases in between. CDR1 and CDR2 (germline): LNHDA, SQIVND (reference sequence). The CDR3 spans 11 residues. CDR3: CASSQEYGYTF. The DNA of the CDR3 is TGTGCCAGTAGTCAGGAGTATGGCTACACCTTC.

This clone came up once. This chain uses TRBV18 with TRBJ1-6; D might be TRBD1 (5 bases). This CDR3 has 15 amino acids. V was pared by 1 base and J by 4 bases, with 8 bases between. Looked up from germline, CDR1 is KGHSH and CDR2 is LQKENI. The CDR3: CASSPQGTYNSPLHF. The CDR3, as DNA: TGTGCCAGCTCACCACAGGGGACTTATAATTCACCCCTCCACTTT.

This clone appeared a single time. Written as DNA, the CDR3 is TGTGCCAGCAGTTCTTCCGGGATCTCTGGAAACACCATATATTTT. Residues: CASSSSGISGNTIYF. The V gene is TRBV6-5, the J gene TRBJ1-3; D remains unclear. The CDR3 sequence is 15 residues long. In germline, CDR1 is MNHEY, CDR2 SVGAGI. Trimming cost V 4 bases and J 0 bases, with 10 bases left between them.

The rearrangement joins TRBV2 to TRBJ1-1; 9 nucleotides line up with TRBD1. The CDR3 spans 14 residues. With 6 bases clipped from V and 1 base from J, the junction kept 3 bases outside the gene matches. In germline, CDR1 is SNHLY, CDR2 FYNNEI. CDR3 coding DNA: TGTGCCAGCAGCGAGACAGGGGGGAACACTGAAGCTTTCTTT. This sequence encodes CASSETGGNTEAFF.

This clone has only one observation. The J gene is TRBJ1-2, the V gene TRBV11-3; 9 bases agree with TRBD1. CDR3 length: 18 residues. The V segment lost 1 base and the J segment 0 bases; nucleotides outside the gene matches: 9. Germline assignment: CDR1 SGHNT and CDR2 YENEEA. The CDR3 loop reads CASSLVGTGIGPNYGYTF. CDR3 DNA: TGTGCCAGCAGCTTAGTCGGGACAGGGATAGGACCTAACTATGGCTACACCTTC.

This chain connects TRBV5-1 to TRBJ2-1; the match to TRBD2 covers 11 bases. Per the germline V gene, CDR1 is SGHRS and CDR2 is YFSETQ. Unmatched junction bases numbered 12, after V lost 7 bases and J lost 6 bases. There are 16 residues in the CDR3. CDR3 protein: CASARISGRALNEQFF. CDR3 DNA sequence: TGCGCCAGCGCTCGAATTAGCGGGAGGGCCCTCAATGAGCAGTTCTTC.

The sample holds a few counts of this clone. The chain links TRBV28 to TRBJ2-5, with 10 bases fitting TRBD1. The germline V gene encodes CDR1 MDHEN and CDR2 SYDVKM. V was pared by 7 bases and J by 1 base, with 12 bases of the junction left unmatched. The length of the CDR3 is 17 residues. The CDR3 DNA is TGTGCCAGCACCGTTAATCCGGGACAGGGGACCCAAGAGACCCAGTACTTC. It codes for CASTVNPGQGTQETQYF.

The V and J genes are TRBV19 and TRBJ2-5; 7 bases line up with TRBD1. From germline, CDR1 is LNHDA and CDR2 SQIVND (reference sequence). J gave up 4 bases and V 0 bases, and 8 bases lay outside the gene matches. This CDR3 has 16 amino acids. The CDR3, as DNA: TGTGCCAGTAGTATAGACGGGACAGCTCGTCGAGAGACCCAGTACTTC. Its translation is CASSIDGTARRETQYF.

The V gene is TRBV28, the J gene TRBJ1-1, with D tentatively TRBD1 (5 bases). The CDR3 length is 15 residues. Germline V CDR1 and CDR2: MDHEN, SYDVKM. V lost 3 bases and J 4 bases, leaving 15 bases between the germline ends. CDR3 bases: TGTGCCAGCAGTTTGTCGGGGCTGCAGAGCACTGAAGCTTTCTTT. Translation: CASSLSGLQSTEAFF.

The chain couples TRBV6-5 to TRBJ1-1, with a possible D match to TRBD1 (5 bases). The germline V gene has CDR1 MNHEY and CDR2 SVGAGI. V lost 6 bases to trimming and J lost 8 bases, with 13 bases between them. This CDR3 region has 12 residues. The CDR3 region is CASSPGRGEAFF. DNA for the CDR3: TGTGCCAGCAGCCCCGGACGGGGGGAAGCTTTCTTT.

The V and J genes are TRBV7-9 and TRBJ1-2, with TRBD1 identical over 11 bases. Unmatched junction bases numbered 16, after V lost 5 bases and J lost 8 bases. The length of the CDR3 is 17 residues. The germline V gene encodes CDR1 SEHNR and CDR2 FQNEAQ (reference sequence). Here the CDR3 reads CASSPRTGTGGPGGYTF. In nucleotides, the CDR3 is TGTGCCAGCAGCCCACGAACCGGGACAGGGGGGCCGGGAGGCTACACCTTC.

V and J are TRBV4-1 and TRBJ2-7; the D gene is possibly TRBD2 (6 bases). This CDR3 has 16 residues. Germline CDR1 and CDR2: MGHRA and YSYEKL. Deletions cut 5 bases from V and 0 bases from J, with 17 bases between. The CDR3 is CASSWDSRGPSYEQYF. DNA of the CDR3: TGCGCCAGCAGCTGGGACTCCAGAGGGCCCTCCTACGAGCAGTACTTC.

The chain uses TRBV15 and TRBJ2-4, with D maybe TRBD2 (5 bases). The CDR3 is 19 residues long. V was cut by 1 base and J by 0 bases, with 19 bases left in between. Germline V gene lookup returns CDR1 LNHNV and CDR2 YYDKDF (reference sequence). The CDR3 region has the DNA TGTGCCACCAGCAGAGGGACTCTCGACCCCGGGATAGCCAAAAACATTCAGTACTTC. It encodes CATSRGTLDPGIAKNIQYF.

This clone was seen just once. The chain joins TRBV5-4 to TRBJ1-2, with D maybe TRBD1 (6 bases). Germline V gives CDR1 SGHNT, CDR2 YYREEE (reference sequence). With 7 bases removed from V and 4 bases from J, the gap between germline ends came to 17 bases. CDR3 length: 14 amino acids. This chain's CDR3 is CASHHRESGYGYTF. CDR3 in DNA: TGTGCCAGCCACCACAGGGAGAGTGGCTATGGCTACACCTTC.

This chain connects TRBV7-8 to TRBJ1-1; D not certain. The V end lost 5 bases, the J end lost 2 bases, and 9 bases lay between the germline ends. This CDR3 comprises 13 residues. In germline, CDR1 is SGHVS, CDR2 FQNEAQ. CDR3 loop: CASSPHINTEAFF. CDR3 bases: TGTGCCAGCAGCCCTCACATTAACACTGAAGCTTTCTTT.

Note on this clone: At one end, the junction sequence differs from germline, possibly due to a read error. CDR3 amino acids: CSVDREGGRNSQYF. The CDR3 nucleotides read TGCAGCGTTGATCGGGAGGGAGGGAGGAACAGTCAGTACTTC. V usage is TRBV29-1 and J usage is TRBJ2-4; 8 bases line up with TRBD2. The CDR3 is made up of 14 amino acids. CDR1 and CDR2 (germline): SQVTM, ANQGSEA.

Only one count was recorded for this clone. The chain couples TRBV10-3 to TRBJ1-1; TRBD1 agrees at 7 bases. V dropped 0 bases and J dropped 1; count of bases not matched to a gene: 2. The CDR3 spans 15 residues. Per the germline V gene, CDR1 is ENHRY and CDR2 is SYGVKD. CDR3 residues: CAISESRDRNTEAFF. CDR3 DNA: TGTGCCATCAGTGAGTCGAGGGACAGGAACACTGAAGCTTTCTTT.

This rearrangement joins TRBV9 to TRBJ1-3, with a weak D call TRBD1 (5 bases). The germline V gene encodes CDR1 SGDLS and CDR2 YYNGEE. The CDR3 consists of 16 residues. Trimming pared 2 bases from V and 0 bases from J, leaving 12 bases between. The CDR3 region is CASSVGTTYSGNTIYF. For the CDR3, the DNA is TGTGCCAGCAGCGTCGGGACTACTTACTCTGGAAACACCATATATTTT.

The rearrangement joins TRBV7-3 to TRBJ1-2; D ambiguous. CDR3 length: 16 residues. Germline loops: CDR1 SGHTA, CDR2 FQGTGA. V lost 1 base and J 7 bases, leaving 19 bases between the germline ends. The CDR3, as DNA: TGTGCCAGCAGCTTAAACGGCGCCGGTGACCCCCTTGGCTACACCTTC. The encoded protein is CASSLNGAGDPLGYTF.

This clone was seen a few times. This chain joins TRBV7-8 and TRBJ1-2; D is ambiguous. This CDR3 is built from 15 residues. The V end lost 0 bases, the J end lost 4 bases, and 12 bases lay between the germline ends. Germline V gives CDR1 SGHVS, CDR2 FQNEAQ. For the CDR3, the DNA is TGTGCCAGCAGCTTAGCTTGGGCGAACCTCTATGGCTACACCTTC. Translated: CASSLAWANLYGYTF.

This sequence joins TRBV30 and TRBJ1-2; 7 bases agree with TRBD1. The CDR3 is 15 residues long. Germline loops: CDR1 GTSNPN, CDR2 SVGIG (reference sequence). V was clipped by 3 bases and J by 5 bases; unmatched bases: 12. The CDR3 DNA follows: TGTGCCTGGAGCGGGGCGGGACAGCGGGGGTATGGCTACACCTTC. Translation gives CAWSGAGQRGYGYTF. Full variable domain (rest looked up from reference TRBV30 and TRBJ1-2): SQTIHQWPATLVQPVGSPLSLECTVEGTSNPNLYWYRQAAGRGLQLLFYSVGIGQISSEVPQNLSASRPQDRQFILSSKKLLLSDSGFYLCAWSGAGQRGYGYTFGSGTRLTVV.

The chain is built from TRBV7-8 and TRBJ1-3; no firm D call. Trimming took off 5 bases at V and 2 bases at J, with 13 bases between the two ends. The CDR3 runs 15 residues. Looked up from germline, CDR1 is SGHVS and CDR2 is FQNEAQ. For the CDR3, the DNA is TGTGCCAGCAGCACCGCCGGGGTGCCTGGAAACACCATATATTTT. Translated, it gives CASSTAGVPGNTIYF. Full variable domain (outside the CDR3, taken from reference TRBV7-8 and TRBJ1-3): GAGVSQSPRYKVAKRGQDVALRCDPISGHVSLFWYQQALGQGPEFLTYFQNEAQLDKSGLPSDRFFAERPEGSVSTLKIQRTQQEDSAVYLCASSTAGVPGNTIYFGEGSWLTVV.

The chain combines TRBV6-5 with TRBJ2-1; either TRBD1 or TRBD2 may supply D (6 bases each). V was shortened by 6 bases and J by 15 bases, with 18 bases between the two germline ends. The germline V gene has CDR1 MNHEY and CDR2 SVGAGI. The CDR3 runs to 12 residues. The CDR3: CASSSGGDIWFF. The CDR3 region has the DNA TGTGCCAGCAGCTCGGGCGGGGACATCTGGTTCTTC.

The rearrangement links TRBV7-2 to TRBJ2-1, with D unclear. The germline V gene encodes CDR1 SGHTA and CDR2 FQGNSA. V was shortened by 5 bases and J by 10 bases, with 9 bases between the two germline ends. The CDR3 consists of 11 residues. In DNA form, the CDR3 reads TGTGCCAGCAGCCCCTCGAACGAGCAGTTCTTC. Its translation: CASSPSNEQFF.